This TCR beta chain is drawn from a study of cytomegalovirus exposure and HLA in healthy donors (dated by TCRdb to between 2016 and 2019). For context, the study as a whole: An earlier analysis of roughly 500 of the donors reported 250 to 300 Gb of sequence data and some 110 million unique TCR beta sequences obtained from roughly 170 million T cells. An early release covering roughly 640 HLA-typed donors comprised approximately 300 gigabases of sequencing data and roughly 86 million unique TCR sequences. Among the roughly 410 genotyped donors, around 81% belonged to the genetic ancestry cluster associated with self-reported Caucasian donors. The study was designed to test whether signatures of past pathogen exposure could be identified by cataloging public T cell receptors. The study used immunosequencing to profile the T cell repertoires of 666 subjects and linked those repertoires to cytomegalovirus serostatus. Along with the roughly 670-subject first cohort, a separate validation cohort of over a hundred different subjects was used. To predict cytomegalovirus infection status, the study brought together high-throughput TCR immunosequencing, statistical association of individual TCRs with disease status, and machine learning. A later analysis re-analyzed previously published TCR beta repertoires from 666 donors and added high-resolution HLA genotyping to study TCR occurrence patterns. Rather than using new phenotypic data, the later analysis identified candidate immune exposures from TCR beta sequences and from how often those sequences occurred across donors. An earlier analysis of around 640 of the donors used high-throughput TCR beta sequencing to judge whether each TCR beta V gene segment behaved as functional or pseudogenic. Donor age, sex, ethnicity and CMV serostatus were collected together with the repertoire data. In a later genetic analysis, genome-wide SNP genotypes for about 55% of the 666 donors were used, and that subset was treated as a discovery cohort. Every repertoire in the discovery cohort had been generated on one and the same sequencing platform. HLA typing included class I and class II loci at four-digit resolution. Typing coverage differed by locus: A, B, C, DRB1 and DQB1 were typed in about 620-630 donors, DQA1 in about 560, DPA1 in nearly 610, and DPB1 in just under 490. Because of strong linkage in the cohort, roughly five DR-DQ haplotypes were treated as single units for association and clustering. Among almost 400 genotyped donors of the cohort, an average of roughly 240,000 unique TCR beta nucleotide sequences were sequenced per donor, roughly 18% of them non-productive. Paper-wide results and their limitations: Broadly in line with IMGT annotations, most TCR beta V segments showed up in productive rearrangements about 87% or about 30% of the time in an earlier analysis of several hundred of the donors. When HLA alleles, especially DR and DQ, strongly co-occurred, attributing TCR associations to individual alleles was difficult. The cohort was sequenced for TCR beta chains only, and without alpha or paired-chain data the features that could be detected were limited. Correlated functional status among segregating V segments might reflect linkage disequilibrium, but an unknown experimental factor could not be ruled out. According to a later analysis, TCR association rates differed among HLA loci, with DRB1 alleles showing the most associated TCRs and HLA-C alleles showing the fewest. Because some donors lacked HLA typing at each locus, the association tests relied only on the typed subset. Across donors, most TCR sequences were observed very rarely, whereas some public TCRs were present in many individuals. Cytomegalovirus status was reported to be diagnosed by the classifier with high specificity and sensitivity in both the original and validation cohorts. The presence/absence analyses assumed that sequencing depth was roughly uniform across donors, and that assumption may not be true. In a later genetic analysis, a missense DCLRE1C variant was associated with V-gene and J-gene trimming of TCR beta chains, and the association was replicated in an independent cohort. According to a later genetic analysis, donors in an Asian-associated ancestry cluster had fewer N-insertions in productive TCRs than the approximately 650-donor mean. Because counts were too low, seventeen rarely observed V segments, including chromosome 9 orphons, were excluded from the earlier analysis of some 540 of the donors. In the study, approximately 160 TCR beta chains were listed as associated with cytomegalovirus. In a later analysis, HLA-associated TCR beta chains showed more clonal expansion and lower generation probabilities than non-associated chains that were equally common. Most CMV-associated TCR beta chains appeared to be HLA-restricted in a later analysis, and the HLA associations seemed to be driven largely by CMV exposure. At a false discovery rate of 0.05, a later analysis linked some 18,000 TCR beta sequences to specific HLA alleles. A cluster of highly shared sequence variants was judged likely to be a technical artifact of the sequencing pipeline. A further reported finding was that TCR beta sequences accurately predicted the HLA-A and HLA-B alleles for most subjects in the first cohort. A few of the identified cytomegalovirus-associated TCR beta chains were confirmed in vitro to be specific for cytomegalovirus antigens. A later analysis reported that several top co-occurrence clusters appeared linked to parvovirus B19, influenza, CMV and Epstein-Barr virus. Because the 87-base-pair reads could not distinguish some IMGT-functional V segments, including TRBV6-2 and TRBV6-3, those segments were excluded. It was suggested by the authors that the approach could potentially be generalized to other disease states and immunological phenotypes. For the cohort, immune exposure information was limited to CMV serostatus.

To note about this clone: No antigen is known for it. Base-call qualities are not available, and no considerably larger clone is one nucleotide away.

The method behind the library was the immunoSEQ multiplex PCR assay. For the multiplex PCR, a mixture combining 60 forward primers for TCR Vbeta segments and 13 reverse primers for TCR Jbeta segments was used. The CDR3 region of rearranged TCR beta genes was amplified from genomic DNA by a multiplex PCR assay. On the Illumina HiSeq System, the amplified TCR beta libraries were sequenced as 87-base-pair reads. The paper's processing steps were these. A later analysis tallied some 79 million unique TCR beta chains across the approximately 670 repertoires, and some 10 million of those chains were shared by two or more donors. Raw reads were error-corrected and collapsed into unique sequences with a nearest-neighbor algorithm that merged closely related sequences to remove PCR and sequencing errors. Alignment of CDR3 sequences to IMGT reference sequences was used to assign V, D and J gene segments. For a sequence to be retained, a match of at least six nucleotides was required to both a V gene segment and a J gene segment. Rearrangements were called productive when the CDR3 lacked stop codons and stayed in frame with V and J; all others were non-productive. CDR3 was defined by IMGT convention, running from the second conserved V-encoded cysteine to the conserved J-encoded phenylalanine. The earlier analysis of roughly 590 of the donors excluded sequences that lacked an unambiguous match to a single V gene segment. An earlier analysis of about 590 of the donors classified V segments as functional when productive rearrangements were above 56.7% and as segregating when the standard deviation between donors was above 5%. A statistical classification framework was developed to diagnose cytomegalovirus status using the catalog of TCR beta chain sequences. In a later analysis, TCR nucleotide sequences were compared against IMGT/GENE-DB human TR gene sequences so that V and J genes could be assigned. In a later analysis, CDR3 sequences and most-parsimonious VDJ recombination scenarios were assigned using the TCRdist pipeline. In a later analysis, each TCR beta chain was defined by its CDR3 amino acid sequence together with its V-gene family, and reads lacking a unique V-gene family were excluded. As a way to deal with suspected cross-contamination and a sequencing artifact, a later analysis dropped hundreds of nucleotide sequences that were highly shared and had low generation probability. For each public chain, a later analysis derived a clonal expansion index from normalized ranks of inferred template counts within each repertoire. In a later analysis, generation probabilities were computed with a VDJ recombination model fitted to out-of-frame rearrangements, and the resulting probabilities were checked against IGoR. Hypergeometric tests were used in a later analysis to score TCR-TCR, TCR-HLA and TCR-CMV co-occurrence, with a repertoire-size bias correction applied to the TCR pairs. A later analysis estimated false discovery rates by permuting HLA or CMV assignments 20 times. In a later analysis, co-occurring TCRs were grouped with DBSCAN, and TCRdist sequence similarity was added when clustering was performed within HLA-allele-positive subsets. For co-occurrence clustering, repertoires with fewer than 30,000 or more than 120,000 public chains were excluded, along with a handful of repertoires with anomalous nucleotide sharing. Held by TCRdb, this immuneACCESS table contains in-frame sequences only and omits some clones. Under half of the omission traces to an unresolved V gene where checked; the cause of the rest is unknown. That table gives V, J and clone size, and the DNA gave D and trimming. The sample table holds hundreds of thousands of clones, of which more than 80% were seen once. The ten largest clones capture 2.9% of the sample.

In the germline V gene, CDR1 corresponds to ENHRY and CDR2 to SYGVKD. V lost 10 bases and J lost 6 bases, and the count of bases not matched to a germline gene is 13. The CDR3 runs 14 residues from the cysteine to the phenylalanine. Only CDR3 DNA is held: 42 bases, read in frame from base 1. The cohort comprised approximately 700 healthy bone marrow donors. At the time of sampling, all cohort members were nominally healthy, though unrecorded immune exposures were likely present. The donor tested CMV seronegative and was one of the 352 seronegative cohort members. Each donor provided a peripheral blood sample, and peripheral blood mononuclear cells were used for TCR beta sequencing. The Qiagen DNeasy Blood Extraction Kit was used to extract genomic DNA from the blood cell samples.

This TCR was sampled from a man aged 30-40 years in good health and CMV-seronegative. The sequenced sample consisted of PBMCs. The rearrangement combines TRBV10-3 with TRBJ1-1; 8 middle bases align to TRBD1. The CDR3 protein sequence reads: CATKTPRTGSEAFF. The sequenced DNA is TGTGCCACCAAGACCCCCCGGACAGGGTCTGAAGCTTTCTTT.